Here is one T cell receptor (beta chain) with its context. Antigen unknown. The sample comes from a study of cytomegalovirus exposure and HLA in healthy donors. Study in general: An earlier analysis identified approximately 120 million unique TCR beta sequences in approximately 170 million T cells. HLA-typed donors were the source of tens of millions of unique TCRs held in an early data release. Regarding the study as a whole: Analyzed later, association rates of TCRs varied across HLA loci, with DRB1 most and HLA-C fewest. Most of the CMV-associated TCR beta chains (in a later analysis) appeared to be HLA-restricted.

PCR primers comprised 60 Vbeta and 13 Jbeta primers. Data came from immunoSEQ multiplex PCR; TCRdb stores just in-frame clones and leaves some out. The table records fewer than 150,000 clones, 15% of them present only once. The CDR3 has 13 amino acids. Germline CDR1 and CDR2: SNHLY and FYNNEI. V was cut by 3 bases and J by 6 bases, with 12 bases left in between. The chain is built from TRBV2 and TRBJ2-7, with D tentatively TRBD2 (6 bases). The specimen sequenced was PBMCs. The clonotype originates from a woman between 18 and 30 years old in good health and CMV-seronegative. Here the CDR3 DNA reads TGTGCCAGCAGTGATCAGGGACTTGGCGAGCAGTACTTC. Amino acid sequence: CASSDQGLGEQYF.